Presented here are 8 T cell receptor beta chains from one specimen sequenced in a study of shared clonotypes between healthy human individuals. Method: immunoSEQ multiplex PCR; TCRdb's copy keeps in-frame clones and lacks some. The sample consists of millions of clones, approximately 94% of them appearing once. The sequenced sample consisted of naive CD4+ T cells sorted from blood. Noted subset: CD45RA+ positively selected. Every receptor here comes from a young man in good health.

With respect to this clone: At the DNA level, this CDR3 is encoded by other sequences in the same sample as well. The chain joins TRBV5-1 to TRBJ2-1; TRBD2 aligns across 11 bases. The CDR3 totals 15 residues. With 4 bases clipped from V and 4 bases from J, the junction kept 4 bases outside the gene matches. The germline gives CDR1 SGHRS, CDR2 YFSETQ. CDR3 loop: CASSLGLADYNEQFF. The CDR3 DNA sequence: TGCGCCAGCAGCCTGGGACTAGCGGATTACAATGAGCAGTTCTTC.

The chain uses TRBV5-1 and TRBJ2-1, with D possibly being TRBD2 (6 bases). This CDR3 region has 14 residues. The germline gives CDR1 SGHRS, CDR2 YFSETQ. Trimming removed 4 bases from V and 7 bases from J, with 15 bases in between. The CDR3 DNA reads TGCGCCAGCAGCCGGGACTCCGATGGGAATGAGCAGTTCTTC. It codes for CASSRDSDGNEQFF.

The chain joins TRBV27 to TRBJ2-1, with 9 bases identical to TRBD2. Germline V CDR1 and CDR2: MNHEY, SMNVEV (reference sequence). The junction had 13 bases not matched to a gene; V was cut back by 0 bases and J by 4 bases. The length of the CDR3 is 19 residues. The CDR3 spells CASSLSIFYQRGAYNEQFF. The CDR3 DNA is TGTGCCAGCAGTTTATCGATTTTTTACCAGCGGGGGGCTTACAATGAGCAGTTCTTC.

The rearrangement joins TRBV18 to TRBJ2-1, with D unclear. CDR3 length: 13 residues. Trimming left V 0 bases short and J 9 bases short, with 9 bases between. Germline-derived CDR1 and CDR2 are KGHSH and LQKENI. CDR3 protein: CASSPPYRTEQFF. The CDR3 nucleotides are TGTGCCAGCTCACCACCGTACCGGACTGAGCAGTTCTTC.

V usage is TRBV2 and J usage is TRBJ1-4; D unclear. V lost 1 base and J lost 10, with 10 bases in between. Germline values: CDR1 SNHLY, CDR2 FYNNEI. The CDR3 is made up of 13 amino acids. This chain's CDR3 is CASSEGGEGKLFF. The CDR3 DNA reads TGTGCCAGCAGTGAAGGCGGGGAGGGAAAACTGTTTTTT.

Concerning this clone itself: The sample carries other DNA sequences with the same CDR3. The V and J genes are TRBV5-1 and TRBJ1-5; 7 positions match TRBD1. CDR3 length: 16 residues. The V and J ends lost 0 bases and 0 bases, in that order; junction bases with no gene match: 3. Germline V gives CDR1 SGHRS, CDR2 YFSETQ. CDR3 in amino acids: CASSLGTGGSNQPQHF. Here the CDR3 DNA reads TGCGCCAGCAGCTTGGGGACAGGAGGTAGCAATCAGCCCCAGCATTTT.

This chain connects TRBV5-4 to TRBJ2-5; no firm D call. V lost 2 bases and J lost 4, with 12 bases in between. CDR3 length equals 14 residues. Germline CDR1 SGHNT, CDR2 YYREEE (reference sequence). CDR3 sequence reads: CASSFNELVETQYF. In nucleotides, the CDR3 is TGTGCCAGCAGCTTTAATGAACTGGTAGAGACCCAGTACTTC.

The chain has TRBV10-3 and TRBJ1-2; a weak D match, TRBD1 (5 bases). The length of the CDR3 is 12 residues. Trimming left V 5 bases short and J 5 bases short, with 9 bases between. CDR1 is ENHRY, CDR2 SYGVKD, per germline. CDR3 amino acids: CAISRDEYGYTF. The DNA of the CDR3 is TGTGCCATCAGTAGGGACGAATATGGCTACACCTTC.